This T cell receptor beta chain came from a study of PD-1 blockade in classical Hodgkin lymphoma. The CDR3 has 17 amino acids. V dropped 0 bases and J dropped 5 bases, with 15 bases sitting between them. In germline, CDR1 is SGDLS, CDR2 YYNGEE. To note about this clone: Its antigen is not known.

Every patient was affected by relapse after autologous stem cell transplantation, while exposure to brentuximab vedotin was not uniform. Patients showed best responses of complete response, partial response or progressive disease. Findings of the study overall: By cycle point C4D1, TCR diversity had risen significantly in CD4+ cells (but not CD8+ cells).

Repertoires were generated with immunoSEQ multiplex PCR, while TCRdb's copy carries only in-frame clones and drops some. The sample lists 75,000 to 100,000 clones; 75% to 90% were seen once. This receptor was identified in a human donor with classical Hodgkin lymphoma. Specimen: peripheral blood mononuclear cells (PBMCs), collected at baseline. The rearrangement joins TRBV9 to TRBJ1-6; the D is unclear. The CDR3 nucleotides are TGTGCCAGCAGCGTAGGGGCTCGAGACGGAGATAATTCACCCCTCCACTTT. This translates into CASSVGARDGDNSPLHF.